A single sample is the source of the 16 T cell receptor beta chains below, sequenced in a study of blood T cells in healthy people across ages. A second PCR, run for about 7 to 11 cycles, used a sample-barcoded 5' primer plus a J-beta primer mix. TCRdb fed the 5' RACE reads into MiXCR, producing one record per CDR3 protein. The sample consists of about 830,000 distinct CDR3 sequences, 55% to 70% of them appearing once. Sequencing was carried out using blood. Every receptor here comes from a young man in good health.

The chain links TRBV20-1 to TRBJ1-2, with D unresolved. This CDR3 is 14 amino acids long. V was cut by 6 bases and J by 11 bases, with 25 bases left in between. In germline, CDR1 is DFQATT, CDR2 SNEGSKA (reference sequence). The CDR3 spells CSAKRPGALGEYTF. Written as DNA, the CDR3 is TGCAGTGCCAAGAGACCAGGAGCTCTTGGGGAGTACACCTTC.

The chain recombines TRBV12-3 or TRBV12-4 with TRBJ1-5; possibly TRBD1 for D (5 bases). This CDR3 is 16 amino acids long. Trimming took off 2 bases at V and 4 bases at J, with 15 bases between the two ends. CDR3 protein: CASSLISRVWNQPQHF. For the CDR3, the DNA is TGTGCCAGCAGTTTAATTTCCAGGGTTTGGAATCAGCCCCAGCATTTT.

This clonotype was seen once. The chain is built from TRBV7-2 and TRBJ2-7; D uncertain. In germline, CDR1 is SGHTA, CDR2 FQGNSA. The V and J ends lost 7 bases and 0 bases respectively, with 10 bases between them. The CDR3 sequence is 13 residues long. The CDR3: CASTIRSSYEQYF. CDR3 coding DNA: TGTGCCAGCACTATCAGGTCCTCCTACGAGCAGTACTTC.

V and J are TRBV20-1 and TRBJ2-3, with TRBD2 matching over 7 bases. The CDR3 contains 11 residues. Trimming cost V 6 bases and J 6 bases; bases outside gene matches: 3. From germline, CDR1 is DFQATT and CDR2 SNEGSKA (reference sequence). The CDR3 here is CSAPAGDTQYF. The CDR3 region has the DNA TGCAGTGCCCCAGCGGGGGATACGCAGTATTTT.

The chain combines TRBV20-1 with TRBJ2-5, with a weak D call TRBD1 (6 bases). Looked up from germline, CDR1 is DFQATT and CDR2 is SNEGSKA (reference sequence). V was shortened by 8 bases and J by 2 bases, with 12 bases between the two germline ends. The CDR3 consists of 12 residues. In DNA form, the CDR3 reads TGCAGTATGAACAGGGCTCAAGAGACCCAGTACTTC. It translates to CSMNRAQETQYF.

This chain uses TRBV20-1 with TRBJ2-5, with D uncertain. Germline V gives CDR1 DFQATT, CDR2 SNEGSKA (reference sequence). The CDR3 runs to 11 residues. The CDR3 sequence: CTSVFQETQYF. DNA of the CDR3: TGCACGAGCGTATTTCAAGAGACCCAGTACTTC.

The chain joins TRBV6-1 to TRBJ2-3; D is perhaps TRBD1 (7 bases). This CDR3 comprises 16 residues. CDR1 is MNHNS, CDR2 SASEGT, per germline. Trimming cost V 3 bases and J 2 bases, with 15 bases left between them. The DNA of the CDR3 is TGTGCCAGCAGTGATAGGGGGCGCGGGAACACAGATACGCAGTATTTT. Its protein product is CASSDRGRGNTDTQYF.

The chain recombines TRBV4-2 with TRBJ1-5; D call uncertain. V dropped 0 bases and J dropped 6 bases, with 9 bases sitting between them. CDR1 and CDR2 (germline): LGHNA, YNFKEQ. The CDR3 totals 14 residues. The DNA of the CDR3 is TGTGCCAGCAGCCAAGATCTTGTGGGTCAGCCCCAGCATTTT. The encoded protein is CASSQDLVGQPQHF.

The chain recombines TRBV7-2 with TRBJ2-1, with 8 bases fitting TRBD2. The V and J ends lost 1 base and 5 bases, in that order; junction bases with no gene match: 4. The CDR3 contains 15 residues. Germline V gene sequence: CDR1 SGHTA, CDR2 FQGNSA. The CDR3 nucleotides are TGTGCCAGCAGCTTAGGTAGCGGGACGAACAATGAGCAGTTCTTC. Encoded protein: CASSLGSGTNNEQFF.

The rearrangement uses TRBV2 and TRBJ2-1; 7 nucleotides line up with TRBD1. V trimming: 2 bases; J trimming: 6 bases; junction bases outside the gene matches: 7. Germline V CDR1 and CDR2: SNHLY, FYNNEI. The CDR3 runs to 15 residues. In DNA form, the CDR3 reads TGTGCCAGCAGTGAAAGCCAGGGGGTAGGCAATGAGCAGTTCTTC. It is translated as CASSESQGVGNEQFF. The variable domain in full, with the rest retrieved from reference TRBV2 and TRBJ2-1, is EPEVTQTPSHQVTQMGQEVILRCVPISNHLYFYWYRQILGQKVEFLVSFYNNEISEKSEIFDDQFSVERPDGSNFTLKIRSTKLEDSAMYFCASSESQGVGNEQFFGPGTRLTVL.

V is TRBV7-3 and J is TRBJ2-1; perhaps TRBD2 as D (6 bases). The CDR3 is 16 residues long. Germline V CDR1 and CDR2: SGHTA, FQGTGA. The V gene lost 2 bases and the J gene lost 4 bases, with 15 bases spanning the gap. The CDR3, as DNA: TGTGCCAGCAGCTTAGACGGGAGAGTGGGTTACAATGAGCAGTTCTTC. Translating gives CASSLDGRVGYNEQFF.

Only a few counts were recorded for this clonotype. The rearrangement uses TRBV29-1 and TRBJ2-7, with TRBD1 identical over 9 bases. V lost 6 bases and J lost 6; bases outside the gene matches: 9. CDR3 size: 13 residues. Germline V gene sequence: CDR1 SQVTM, CDR2 ANQGSEA. In nucleotides, the CDR3 is TGCAGCGTAATGGGGGACAGGGAACTCGAGCAGTACTTC. Amino acids: CSVMGDRELEQYF.

This rearrangement joins TRBV28 to TRBJ2-5, with D uncertain. Germline loops: CDR1 MDHEN, CDR2 SYDVKM. The CDR3 is made up of 15 amino acids. Trimming removed 3 bases at V and 4 bases at J, with 15 bases between. CDR3 DNA sequence: TGTGCCAGCAGTTTTCAGGCAGGTCAAGGAGAGACCCAGTACTTC. This sequence encodes CASSFQAGQGETQYF.

The rearrangement links TRBV29-1 to TRBJ2-5; possibly TRBD2 for D (7 bases). Trimming took off 5 bases at V and 11 bases at J, with 21 bases between the two ends. CDR1 is SQVTM and CDR2 is ANQGSEA in the germline V gene. The CDR3 is 13 residues long. The CDR3 loop is CSVQGGDGKEQYF. CDR3 sequence (DNA): TGCAGCGTTCAAGGGGGGGACGGCAAAGAGCAGTACTTC.

J is TRBJ2-5 and V is TRBV24-1, with D perhaps TRBD1 (6 bases). Trimming shortened V by 5 bases and J by 11 bases, and 20 bases separated the two germline ends. The CDR3 is 14 residues long. CDR1 KGHDR and CDR2 SFDVKD come from the germline V gene. The chain's CDR3 is CATSGGTIDRKQYF. As DNA, the CDR3 is TGTGCCACCAGTGGAGGGACAATCGATCGGAAGCAGTACTTC.

The rearrangement links TRBV28 to TRBJ1-2, with D hard to call. The ends were cut back, 4 bases at V and 3 bases at J, with 15 bases in the middle. The CDR3 spans 15 residues. Germline V CDR1 and CDR2: MDHEN, SYDVKM. The CDR3 protein is CASSSSVLYDYGYTF. The CDR3 nucleotides are TGTGCCAGCAGTTCCTCGGTTTTGTATGACTATGGCTACACCTTC.